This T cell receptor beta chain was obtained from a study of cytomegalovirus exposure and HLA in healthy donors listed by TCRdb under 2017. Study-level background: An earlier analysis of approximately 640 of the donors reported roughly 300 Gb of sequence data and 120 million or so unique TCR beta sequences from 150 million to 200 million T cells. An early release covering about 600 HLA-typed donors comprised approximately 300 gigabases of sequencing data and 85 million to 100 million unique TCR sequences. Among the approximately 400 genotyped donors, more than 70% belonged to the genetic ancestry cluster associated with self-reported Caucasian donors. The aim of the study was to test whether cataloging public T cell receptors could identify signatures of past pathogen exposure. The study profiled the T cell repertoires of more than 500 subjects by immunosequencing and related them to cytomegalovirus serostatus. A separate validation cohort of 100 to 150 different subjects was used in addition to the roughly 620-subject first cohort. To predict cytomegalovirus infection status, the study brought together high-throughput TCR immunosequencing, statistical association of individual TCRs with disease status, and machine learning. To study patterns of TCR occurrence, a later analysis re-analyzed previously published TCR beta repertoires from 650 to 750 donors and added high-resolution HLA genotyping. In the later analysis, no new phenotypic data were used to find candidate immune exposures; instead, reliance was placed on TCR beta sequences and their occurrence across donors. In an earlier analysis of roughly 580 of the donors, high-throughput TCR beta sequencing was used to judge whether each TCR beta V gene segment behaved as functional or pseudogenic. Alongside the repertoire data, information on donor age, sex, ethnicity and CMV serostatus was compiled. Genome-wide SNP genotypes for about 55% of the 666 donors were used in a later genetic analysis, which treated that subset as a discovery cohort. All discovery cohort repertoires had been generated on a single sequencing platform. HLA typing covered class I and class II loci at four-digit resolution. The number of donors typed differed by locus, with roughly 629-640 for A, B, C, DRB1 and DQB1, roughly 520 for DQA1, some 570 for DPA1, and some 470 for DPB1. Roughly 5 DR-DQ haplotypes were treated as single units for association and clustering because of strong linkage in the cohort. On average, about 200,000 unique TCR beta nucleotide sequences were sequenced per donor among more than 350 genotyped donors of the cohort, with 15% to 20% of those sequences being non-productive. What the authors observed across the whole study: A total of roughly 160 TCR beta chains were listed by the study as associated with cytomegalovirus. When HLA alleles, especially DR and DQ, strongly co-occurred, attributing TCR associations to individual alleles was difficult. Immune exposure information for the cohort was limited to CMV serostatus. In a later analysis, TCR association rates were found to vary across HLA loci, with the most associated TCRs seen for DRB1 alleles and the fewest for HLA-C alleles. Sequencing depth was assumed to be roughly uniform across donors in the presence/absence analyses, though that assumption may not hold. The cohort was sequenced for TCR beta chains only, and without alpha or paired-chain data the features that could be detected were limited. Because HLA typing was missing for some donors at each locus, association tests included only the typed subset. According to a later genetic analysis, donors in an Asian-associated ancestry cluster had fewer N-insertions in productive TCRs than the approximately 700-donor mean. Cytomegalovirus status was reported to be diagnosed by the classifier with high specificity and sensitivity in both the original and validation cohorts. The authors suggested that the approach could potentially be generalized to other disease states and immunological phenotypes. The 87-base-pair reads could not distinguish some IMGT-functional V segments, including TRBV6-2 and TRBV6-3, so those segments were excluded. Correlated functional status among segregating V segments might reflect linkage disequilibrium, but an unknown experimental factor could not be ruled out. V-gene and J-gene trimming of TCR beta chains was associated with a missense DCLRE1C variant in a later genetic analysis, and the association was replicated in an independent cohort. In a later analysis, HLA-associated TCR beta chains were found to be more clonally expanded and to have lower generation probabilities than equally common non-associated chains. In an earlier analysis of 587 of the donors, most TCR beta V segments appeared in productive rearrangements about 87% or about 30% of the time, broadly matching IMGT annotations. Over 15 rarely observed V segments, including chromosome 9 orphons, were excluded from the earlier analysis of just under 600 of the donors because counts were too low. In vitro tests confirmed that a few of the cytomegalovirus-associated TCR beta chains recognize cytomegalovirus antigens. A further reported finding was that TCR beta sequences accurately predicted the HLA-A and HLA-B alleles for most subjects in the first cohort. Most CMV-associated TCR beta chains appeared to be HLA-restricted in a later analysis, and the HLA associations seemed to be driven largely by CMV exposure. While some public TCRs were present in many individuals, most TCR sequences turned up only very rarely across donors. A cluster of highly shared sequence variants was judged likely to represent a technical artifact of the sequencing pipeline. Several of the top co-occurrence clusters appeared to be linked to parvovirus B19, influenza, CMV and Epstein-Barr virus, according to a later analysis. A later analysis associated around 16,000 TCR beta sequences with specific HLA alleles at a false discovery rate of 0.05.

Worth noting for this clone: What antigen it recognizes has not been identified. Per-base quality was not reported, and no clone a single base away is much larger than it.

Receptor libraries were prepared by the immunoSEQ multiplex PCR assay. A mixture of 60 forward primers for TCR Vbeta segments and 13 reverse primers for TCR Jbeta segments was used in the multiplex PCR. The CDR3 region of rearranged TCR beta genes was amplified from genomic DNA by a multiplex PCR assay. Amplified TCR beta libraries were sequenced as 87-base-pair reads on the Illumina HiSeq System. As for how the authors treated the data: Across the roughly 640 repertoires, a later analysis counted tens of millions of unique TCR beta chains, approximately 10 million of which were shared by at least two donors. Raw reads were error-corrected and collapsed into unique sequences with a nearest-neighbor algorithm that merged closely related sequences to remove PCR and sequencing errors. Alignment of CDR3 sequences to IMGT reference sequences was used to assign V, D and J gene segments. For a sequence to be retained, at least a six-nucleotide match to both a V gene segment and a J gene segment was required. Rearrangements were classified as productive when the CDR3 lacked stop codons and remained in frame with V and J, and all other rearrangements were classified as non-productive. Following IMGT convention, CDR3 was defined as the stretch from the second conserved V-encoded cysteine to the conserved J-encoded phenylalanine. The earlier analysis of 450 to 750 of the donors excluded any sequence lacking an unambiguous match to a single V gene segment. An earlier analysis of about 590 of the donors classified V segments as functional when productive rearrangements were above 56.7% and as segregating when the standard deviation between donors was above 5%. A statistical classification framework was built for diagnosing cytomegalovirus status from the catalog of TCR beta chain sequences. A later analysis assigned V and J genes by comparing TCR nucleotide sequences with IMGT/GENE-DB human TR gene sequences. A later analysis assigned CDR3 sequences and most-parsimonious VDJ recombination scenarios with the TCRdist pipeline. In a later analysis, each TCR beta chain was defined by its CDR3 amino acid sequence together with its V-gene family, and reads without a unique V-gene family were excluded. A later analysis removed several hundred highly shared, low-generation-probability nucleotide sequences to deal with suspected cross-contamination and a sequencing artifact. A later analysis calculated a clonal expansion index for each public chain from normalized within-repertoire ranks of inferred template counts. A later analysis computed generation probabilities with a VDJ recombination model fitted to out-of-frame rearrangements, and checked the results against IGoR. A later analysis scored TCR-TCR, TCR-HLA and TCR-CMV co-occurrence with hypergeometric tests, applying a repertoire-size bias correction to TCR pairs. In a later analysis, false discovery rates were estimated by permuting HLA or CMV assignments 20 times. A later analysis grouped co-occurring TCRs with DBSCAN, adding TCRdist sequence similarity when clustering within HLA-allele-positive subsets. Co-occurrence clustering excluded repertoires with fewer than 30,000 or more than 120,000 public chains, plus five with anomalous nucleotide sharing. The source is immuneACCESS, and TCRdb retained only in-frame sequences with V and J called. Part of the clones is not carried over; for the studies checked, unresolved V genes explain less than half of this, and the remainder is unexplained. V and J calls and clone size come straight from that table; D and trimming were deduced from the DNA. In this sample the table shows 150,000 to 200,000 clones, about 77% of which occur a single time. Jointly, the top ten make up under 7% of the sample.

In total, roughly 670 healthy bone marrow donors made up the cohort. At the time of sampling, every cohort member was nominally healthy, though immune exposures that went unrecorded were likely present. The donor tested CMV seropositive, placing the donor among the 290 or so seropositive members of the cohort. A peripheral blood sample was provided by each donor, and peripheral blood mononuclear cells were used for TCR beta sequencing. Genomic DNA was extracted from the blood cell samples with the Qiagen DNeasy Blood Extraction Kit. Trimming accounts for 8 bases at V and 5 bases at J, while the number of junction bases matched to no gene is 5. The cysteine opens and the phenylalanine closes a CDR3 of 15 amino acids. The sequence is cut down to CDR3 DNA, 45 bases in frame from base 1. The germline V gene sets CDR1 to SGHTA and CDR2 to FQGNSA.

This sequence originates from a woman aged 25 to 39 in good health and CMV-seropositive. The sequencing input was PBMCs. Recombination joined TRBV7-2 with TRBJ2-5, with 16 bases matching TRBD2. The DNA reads TGTGCCAGCGGGACTAGCGGGGGGGCTTTTGAGACCCAGTACTTC. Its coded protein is CASGTSGGAFETQYF. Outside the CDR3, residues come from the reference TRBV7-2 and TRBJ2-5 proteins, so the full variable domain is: GAGVSQSPSNKVTEKGKDVELRCDPISGHTALYWYRQSLGQGLEFLIYFQGNSAPDKSGLPSDRFSAERTGGSVSTLTIQRTQQEDSAVYLCASGTSGGAFETQYFGPGTRLLVL.